A selection of T cell receptor beta chains follows, all from one sample in a study of blood T cells in healthy people across ages. TCRdb called the 5' RACE reads again in MiXCR, with one record for every CDR3 protein. Of around 1,600,000 distinct CDR3 sequences in the sample, 42% were seen once. Sequences were obtained from blood. The source of these receptors is a woman in her late teens or twenties in good health. Each CDR3 is given with its conserved first and last residue. A D gene is named only where the DNA matches it firmly. Expanded clones are given a class, and other clones once, few, many or no size at all.

D: NA; size: NA; J: TRBJ1-1; V: TRBV6-5; CDR3: CASRAYRVNTEAFF; DNA: TGTGCCAGCAGGGCATACAGGGTAAACACTGAAGCTTTCTTT
D: TRBD1; size: NA; J: TRBJ1-5; V: TRBV27; CDR3: CASSSTGYGQPQHF; DNA: TGTGCCAGCAGTTCGACAGGGTATGGACAGCCCCAGCATTTT
D: NA; size: NA; J: TRBJ2-1; V: TRBV12-3/TRBV12-4; CDR3: CASSRRTENNEQFF; DNA: TGTGCCAGCAGCCGACGGACGGAAAACAATGAGCAGTTCTTC
D: TRBD1; size: once; J: TRBJ1-1; V: TRBV7-9; CDR3: CASSFVQGRNTEAFF; DNA: TGTGCCAGCAGCTTCGTACAGGGGAGGAACACTGAAGCTTTCTTT
D: TRBD1; size: NA; J: TRBJ1-6; V: TRBV6-5; CDR3: CASTIDRGYSPLHF; DNA: TGTGCCAGCACTATTGACAGGGGATATTCACCCCTCCACTTT
D: NA; size: few; J: TRBJ2-7; V: TRBV9; CDR3: CASWVRYNEQYF; DNA: TGTGCCAGCTGGGTCAGGTACAATGAGCAGTACTTC
D: NA; size: few; J: TRBJ1-1; V: TRBV20-1; CDR3: CSAQVQGIMNTEAFF; DNA: TGCAGTGCTCAGGTCCAGGGAATCATGAACACTGAAGCTTTCTTT
D: TRBD2; size: NA; J: TRBJ2-7; V: TRBV10-3; CDR3: CAISEWIAGGPNEQYF; DNA: TGTGCCATCAGTGAGTGGATAGCGGGGGGGCCGAATGAGCAGTACTTC
D: NA; size: few; J: TRBJ1-5; V: TRBV6-6; CDR3: CATEPGFSNQPQHF; DNA: TGTGCCACCGAGCCGGGGTTTAGCAATCAGCCCCAGCATTTT
D: NA; size: few; J: TRBJ2-3; V: TRBV11-2; CDR3: CASRRPGTFTDTQYF; DNA: TGTGCCAGCAGACGTCCAGGGACATTCACAGATACGCAGTATTTT
D: TRBD2; size: few; J: TRBJ2-1; V: TRBV12-3/TRBV12-4; CDR3: CASSRLAGVVNEQFF; DNA: TGTGCCAGCAGCAGACTAGCGGGGGTTGTCAATGAGCAGTTCTTC
D: TRBD2; size: NA; J: TRBJ2-1; V: TRBV7-2; CDR3: CASSESRGDYNEQFF; DNA: TGTGCCAGCAGCGAGAGTCGGGGGGATTACAATGAGCAGTTCTTC